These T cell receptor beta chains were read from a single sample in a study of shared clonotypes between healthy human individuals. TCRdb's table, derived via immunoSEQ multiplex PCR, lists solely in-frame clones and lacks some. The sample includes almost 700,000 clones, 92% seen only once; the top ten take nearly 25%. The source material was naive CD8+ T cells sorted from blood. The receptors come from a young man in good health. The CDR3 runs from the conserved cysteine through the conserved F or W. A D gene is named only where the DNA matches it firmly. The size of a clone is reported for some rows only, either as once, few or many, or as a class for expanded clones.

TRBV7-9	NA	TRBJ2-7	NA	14	CASSFTGSSYEQYF	TGTGCCAGCAGCTTTACAGGCAGCTCCTACGAGCAGTACTTC
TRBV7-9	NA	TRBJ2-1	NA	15	CASSSYRGQYNEQFF	TGTGCCAGCAGCTCCTACCGGGGGCAATACAATGAGCAGTTCTTC
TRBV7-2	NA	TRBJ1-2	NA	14	CASRGAQGGDGYTF	TGTGCCAGCCGGGGGGCCCAGGGCGGTGATGGCTACACCTTC
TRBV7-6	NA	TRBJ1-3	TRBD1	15	CASSWDRDQRNTIYF	TGTGCCAGCAGCTGGGACAGGGATCAACGGAACACCATATATTTT
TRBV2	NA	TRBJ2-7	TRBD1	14	CASWETGVSYEQYF	TGTGCCTCTTGGGAGACAGGGGTGTCCTACGAGCAGTACTTC
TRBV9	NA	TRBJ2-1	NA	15	CASSVNLERDNEQFF	TGTGCCAGCAGCGTAAACCTAGAGCGAGACAATGAGCAGTTCTTC
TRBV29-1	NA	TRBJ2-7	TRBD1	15	CSVEETGQETYEQYF	TGCAGCGTTGAAGAAACGGGACAGGAAACCTACGAGCAGTACTTC
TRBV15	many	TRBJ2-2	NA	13	CATSRDFGGELFF	TGTGCCACCAGCAGAGATTTCGGCGGGGAGCTGTTTTTT
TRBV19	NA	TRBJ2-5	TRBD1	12	CASISGTGDQYF	TGTGCCAGTATTTCCGGGACAGGTGACCAGTACTTC
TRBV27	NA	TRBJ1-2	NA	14	CASSPSGPNEGYTF	TGTGCCAGCAGTCCCTCGGGACCGAATGAGGGCTACACCTTC
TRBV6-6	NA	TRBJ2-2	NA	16	CASSYLRTAYTGELFF	TGTGCCAGCAGTTACTTGAGGACAGCCTACACCGGGGAGCTGTTTTTT
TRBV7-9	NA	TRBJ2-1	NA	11	CASSSNNEQFF	TGTGCCAGCAGCTCAAACAATGAGCAGTTCTTC
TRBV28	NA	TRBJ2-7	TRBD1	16	CASSLDLTGGMNEQYF	TGTGCCAGCAGTTTAGACTTGACAGGGGGCATGAACGAGCAGTACTTC
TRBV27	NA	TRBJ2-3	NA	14	CASSRGSQADTQYF	TGTGCCAGCAGTAGGGGGTCCCAGGCAGATACGCAGTATTTT
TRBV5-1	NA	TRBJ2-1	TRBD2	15	CASSLASGRYNEQFF	TGCGCCAGCAGCTTGGCTAGCGGGAGATACAATGAGCAGTTCTTC
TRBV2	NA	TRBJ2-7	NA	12	CASTGRLYEQYF	TGTGCCAGCACCGGTCGCCTCTACGAGCAGTACTTC
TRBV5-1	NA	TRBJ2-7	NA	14	CASSAGTAIYEQYF	TGCGCCAGCAGCGCCGGGACGGCTATCTACGAGCAGTACTTC
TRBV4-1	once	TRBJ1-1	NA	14	CASSQDSRNTEAFF	TGCGCCAGCAGCCAAGATTCCCGGAACACTGAAGCTTTCTTT
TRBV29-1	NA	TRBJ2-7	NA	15	CSVEELVATNYEQYF	TGCAGCGTTGAAGAATTGGTAGCTACGAACTACGAGCAGTACTTC